Below are 20 T cell receptor beta chains sequenced from a single sample in a study of T cells in Graves' hyperthyroidism and ophthalmopathy. Amplified regions were TCR beta CDR3 sequences from RNA transcripts. TCR CDR3 underwent first-round RT-PCR with the HTBI primer set. TCRdb reprocessed the multiplex PCR reads via MiXCR and lists one record per CDR3 protein. The sample shows under 550,000 distinct CDR3 sequences, about an eighth of them seen only once. Sample: blood. These receptors were collected from a woman between 18 and 29 years old with Graves' hyperthyroidism.

V is TRBV29-1 and J is TRBJ2-1; 15 positions agree with TRBD2. CDR1 and CDR2 from the germline V gene are SQVTM and ANQGSEA. The CDR3 is made up of 19 amino acids. V lost 5 bases to trimming and J lost 0 bases; unmatched junction nucleotides: 11. This CDR3 reads CSVHGTSGRTHNSYNEQFF. In nucleotides, the CDR3 is TGCAGCGTTCACGGGACTAGCGGGAGGACTCACAACTCCTACAATGAGCAGTTCTTC.

This clonotype occurred a few times. The genes are TRBV20-1 and TRBJ2-1; 9 bases map to TRBD2. The CDR3 sequence is 14 residues long. J lost 12 bases, V lost 0 bases, and 9 bases had no gene match. Germline V gene sequence: CDR1 DFQATT, CDR2 SNEGSKA (reference sequence). CDR3 nucleotide sequence: TGCAGTGCTAGAGATCCCAGGGCGGGGGGGCGGCAGTTCTTC. This codes for CSARDPRAGGRQFF.

This clonotype was seen at least ten times. CDR3 in amino acids: CSAFYRGGREEGETQYF. CDR3 DNA: TGCAGTGCTTTTTACAGGGGAGGGCGAGAGGAGGGCGAGACCCAGTACTTC. The chain couples TRBV20-1 to TRBJ2-5; TRBD1 or TRBD2 may be the D gene (7 bases each). CDR1 DFQATT and CDR2 SNEGSKA come from the germline V gene (reference sequence). There are 17 residues in the CDR3. Trimming took off 5 bases at V and 5 bases at J, with 27 bases between the two ends.

This clonotype was seen repeatedly, ten times or more. The V gene is TRBV9, the J gene TRBJ2-2; D gene uncertain. CDR3 length equals 14 residues. The ends were cut back, 1 base at V and 6 bases at J, with 10 bases in the middle. CDR1 and CDR2 (germline): SGDLS, YYNGEE. CDR3 bases: TGTGCCAGCAGCGTACTGGCGGAGCCCGGGGAGCTGTTTTTT. This sequence encodes CASSVLAEPGELFF.

Remarks on this clonotype: The junction and the germline gene differ at one end; a read error may be behind it. The genes are TRBV5-1 and TRBJ1-1, with unresolved D. The CDR3 runs 15 residues. The germline gives CDR1 SGHRS, CDR2 YFSETQ. The CDR3 DNA sequence: TGCGCCAGCACCTTGACGCCGACACTGAACACTGAAGCTTTCTTT. This encodes CASTLTPTLNTEAFF.

This clonotype came up many times. CDR3 region: CSARQGNNEQFF. The CDR3 DNA sequence: TGCAGTGCTAGACAGGGTAACAATGAGCAGTTCTTC. J is TRBJ2-1 and V is TRBV20-1, with D tentatively TRBD1 (5 bases). The CDR3 runs 12 residues. Trimming pared 2 bases from V and 5 bases from J, leaving 7 bases between. CDR1 and CDR2 (germline): DFQATT, SNEGSKA (reference sequence).

The chain is built from TRBV6-2 or TRBV6-3 and TRBJ2-2; 10 bases fit TRBD2. CDR1 and CDR2 from the germline V gene are MNHEY and SVGEGT. With V trimmed by 6 bases and J by 5 bases, 18 bases remained unmatched. This CDR3 comprises 19 residues. As DNA, the CDR3 is TGTGCCAGCAGCACTTATCTAGCGGGAGAGGTGACGGAAACCGGGGAGCTGTTTTTT. This sequence encodes CASSTYLAGEVTETGELFF.

This clonotype occurred a few times. The CDR3 here is CASSQDSLAGEQYF. CDR3 DNA sequence: TGTGCCAGCAGCCAAGACAGTTTAGCGGGAGAGCAGTACTTC. The chain uses TRBV3-1 and TRBJ2-7; 8 bases are shared with TRBD2. CDR1 and CDR2 (germline): LGHDT, YNNKEL (reference sequence). This CDR3 has 14 amino acids. With V trimmed by 0 bases and J by 7 bases, 5 bases remained unmatched.

This clonotype showed up many times. The chain has TRBV12-3 or TRBV12-4 and TRBJ1-2; TRBD1 might be the D (5 bases). CDR3 size: 14 residues. V shed 2 bases and J shed 4 bases, with 11 bases lying between them. In nucleotides, the CDR3 is TGTGCCAGCAGTTTATCCCCGGGACGCTATGGCTACACCTTC. As protein: CASSLSPGRYGYTF.

The chain has TRBV28 and TRBJ1-5; TRBD1 matches 7 bases. Germline V lookup: CDR1 MDHEN, CDR2 SYDVKM. CDR3 length equals 14 residues. Trimming at V came to 3 bases and at J to 6 bases, leaving 5 bases not matched to a gene. In DNA, the CDR3 is TGTGCCAGCAGTTTGGGAGACAGGGTTCAGCCCCAGCATTTT. Protein sequence: CASSLGDRVQPQHF.

The chain combines TRBV4-2 with TRBJ1-2, with 11 bases that match TRBD1. Germline CDR1 LGHNA, CDR2 YNFKEQ. The trim removed 0 bases at V and 4 bases at J, leaving 4 bases unmatched. The CDR3 loop spans 16 amino acids. The CDR3 sequence is CASSQDGTGGGYGYTF. Here the CDR3 DNA reads TGTGCCAGCAGCCAAGACGGGACAGGGGGTGGCTATGGCTACACCTTC.

This clonotype came up many times. Here the CDR3 DNA reads TGTGCCATCAGTGCCGGGACTAGCGGGTATGAGCAGTTCTTC. This codes for CAISAGTSGYEQFF. V usage is TRBV10-3 and J usage is TRBJ2-1; 12 bases are a match to TRBD2. From germline, CDR1 is ENHRY and CDR2 SYGVKD. This CDR3 has 14 amino acids. With 4 bases clipped from V and 8 bases from J, the junction kept 3 bases outside the gene matches.

This clonotype was picked up many times. V gene TRBV10-3 combines with J gene TRBJ1-1; possible D gene TRBD1, 5 bases. CDR1 and CDR2 (germline): ENHRY, SYGVKD. Trimming removed 0 bases from V and 5 bases from J, with 13 bases in between. CDR3 size: 15 residues. The CDR3 loop reads CAISESGRGDTEAFF. CDR3 nucleotides: TGTGCCATCAGTGAGTCGGGGAGGGGTGATACTGAAGCTTTCTTT.

This clonotype was counted ten times or more. The CDR3 loop is CASSPRDGRYEQYF. Written as DNA, the CDR3 is TGTGCCAGCAGCCCCCGGGACGGGAGGTACGAGCAGTACTTC. The gene calls are TRBV13 and TRBJ2-7, with 7 bases lining up with TRBD2. The V gene end was trimmed by 5 bases and the J gene end by 4 bases; junction bases not matched to a gene: 8. The CDR3 is 14 residues long. In germline, CDR1 is PRHDT, CDR2 FYEKMQ (reference sequence).

This clonotype was seen repeatedly, ten times or more. V usage is TRBV5-1 and J usage is TRBJ1-6; D is unresolved. Germline-derived CDR1 and CDR2 are SGHRS and YFSETQ. Between the trimmed V and J ends, which lost 4 bases and 5 bases, there was a span of 10 bases. This CDR3 comprises 14 residues. This CDR3 is CASSPRGHNSPLHF. The CDR3 coding sequence is TGCGCCAGCAGCCCCCGTGGTCATAATTCACCCCTCCACTTT.

This clonotype was counted at least ten times. The chain employs TRBV7-9 and TRBJ2-7; 9 nucleotides agree with TRBD1. The junction had 3 bases not matched to a gene; V was cut back by 5 bases and J by 1 base. CDR3 length: 14 residues. Germline V gives CDR1 SEHNR, CDR2 FQNEAQ (reference sequence). The CDR3 DNA reads as TGTGCCAGCAGCGCCGGGACAGGGTCCTACGAGCAGTACTTC. Translation gives CASSAGTGSYEQYF.

This clonotype was counted ten times or more. The chain employs TRBV7-2 and TRBJ1-1, with a possible D match to TRBD1 (5 bases). Germline lookup yields CDR1 SGHTA and CDR2 FQGNSA. Trimming pared 3 bases from V and 2 bases from J, leaving 10 bases between. The CDR3 extends over 14 amino acids. This chain's CDR3 is CASSLDNRNTEAFF. Written as DNA, the CDR3 is TGTGCCAGCAGCTTGGACAATCGAAACACTGAAGCTTTCTTT.

Many counts were recorded for this clonotype. V usage is TRBV12-3 or TRBV12-4 and J usage is TRBJ2-1; TRBD2 matches 8 bases. The trim removed 3 bases at V and 0 bases at J, leaving 7 bases unmatched. The CDR3 contains 17 residues. Here the CDR3 DNA reads TGTGCCAGCAGTTTGGGACTAGACTTCAGCTCCTACAATGAGCAGTTCTTC. It encodes CASSLGLDFSSYNEQFF.

The sample holds many counts of this clonotype. The CDR3 protein is CASSRTGEETQYF. The DNA for the CDR3 is TGCGCCAGCAGCCGGACAGGGGAAGAGACCCAGTACTTC. The gene calls are TRBV4-1 and TRBJ2-5, with 9 bases that match TRBD1. Germline assignment: CDR1 MGHRA and CDR2 YSYEKL. The CDR3 consists of 13 residues. V lost 4 bases and J lost 3; bases outside the gene matches: 0.

This clonotype has ten or more counts. Here the CDR3 reads CASSYRGNYVGDTIYF. DNA for the CDR3: TGTGCCAGCAGTTACCGGGGGAACTACGTTGGGGACACCATATATTTT. The V call is TRBV6-1, the J call TRBJ1-3, with a possible D match to TRBD1 (5 bases). The V gene's germline CDR1 is MNHNS and CDR2 SASEGT. V gave up 5 bases and J gave up 8 bases, with 22 bases separating them. This CDR3 comprises 16 residues.